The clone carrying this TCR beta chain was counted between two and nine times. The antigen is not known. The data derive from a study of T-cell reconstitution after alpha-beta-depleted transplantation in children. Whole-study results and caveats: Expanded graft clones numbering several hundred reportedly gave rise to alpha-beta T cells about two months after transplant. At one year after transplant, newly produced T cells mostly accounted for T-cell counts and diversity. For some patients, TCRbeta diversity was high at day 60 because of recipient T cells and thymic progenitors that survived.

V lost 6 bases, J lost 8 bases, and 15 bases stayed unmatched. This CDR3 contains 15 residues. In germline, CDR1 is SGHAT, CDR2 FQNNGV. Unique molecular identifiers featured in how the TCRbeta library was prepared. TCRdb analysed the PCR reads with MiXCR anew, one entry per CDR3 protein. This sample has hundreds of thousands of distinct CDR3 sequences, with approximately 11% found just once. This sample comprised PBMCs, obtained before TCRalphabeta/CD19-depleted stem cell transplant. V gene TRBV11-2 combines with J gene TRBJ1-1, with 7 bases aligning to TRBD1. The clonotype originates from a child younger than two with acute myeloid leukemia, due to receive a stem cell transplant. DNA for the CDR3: TGTGCCAGCAGATCGACGACAGGGCGGAGGATGGAAGCTTTCTTT. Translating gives CASRSTTGRRMEAFF.